This passage covers 28 T cell receptor beta chains from one sample sequenced in a study of cytomegalovirus exposure and HLA in healthy donors. Data came from immunoSEQ multiplex PCR; TCRdb stores just in-frame clones and leaves some out. The repertoire holds about 130,000 clones, approximately 84% seen once, with roughly 29% in the top ten. Input material: PBMCs. The receptors were sampled from a man aged 30 to 45 in good health and CMV-seropositive.

The CDR3 DNA follows: TGTGCCAGCAGCTTAGGTAGCGGGAGCACAGATACGCAGTATTTT. Translating gives CASSLGSGSTDTQYF. V gene TRBV11-2 combines with J gene TRBJ2-3, with 7 nucleotides matching TRBD2. This CDR3 contains 15 residues. V lost 1 base to trimming and J lost 0 bases; unmatched junction nucleotides: 1. CDR1 SGHAT and CDR2 FQNNGV come from the germline V gene.

The chain recombines TRBV7-2 with TRBJ2-7, with 12 bases matching TRBD2. Germline V gene data show CDR1 as SGHTA and CDR2 as FQGNSA. CDR3 length: 14 amino acids. Losses at the gene ends were 5 bases for V and 6 bases for J; bases not matched to a gene: 5. The CDR3 coding sequence is TGTGCCAGCAGCGTAACTAGCGGGAGGCCCGAGCAGTACTTC. It specifies CASSVTSGRPEQYF. The full variable domain, its missing parts supplied by reference TRBV7-2 and TRBJ2-7, is GAGVSQSPSNKVTEKGKDVELRCDPISGHTALYWYRQSLGQGLEFLIYFQGNSAPDKSGLPSDRFSAERTGGSVSTLTIQRTQQEDSAVYLCASSVTSGRPEQYFGPGTRLTVT.

The V and J genes are TRBV6-6 and TRBJ1-1, with D perhaps matching TRBD1 (5 bases). CDR1 is MNHNY, CDR2 SVGAGI, per germline (reference sequence). CDR3 length: 15 amino acids. V gave up 2 bases and J gave up 0 bases, with 10 bases separating them. The DNA for the CDR3 is TGTGCCAGCAGTTACGGGAGGGGAATGAACACTGAAGCTTTCTTT. Translated, it gives CASSYGRGMNTEAFF.

The chain is built from TRBV7-2 and TRBJ2-5; maybe TRBD1 (6 bases). CDR3 length: 15 amino acids. Deletions cut 5 bases from V and 4 bases from J, with 17 bases between. CDR1 is SGHTA and CDR2 is FQGNSA in the germline V gene. Written as DNA, the CDR3 is TGTGCCAGCAGCCCGACCTCTGAGGGGGTAGAGACCCAGTACTTC. Translated: CASSPTSEGVETQYF.

There are a few counts of this clone. The genes are TRBV28 and TRBJ2-3; 10 nucleotides align to TRBD2. The germline CDR1 and CDR2 sequences are MDHEN and SYDVKM. The CDR3 covers 15 residues. The V segment lost 4 bases and the J segment 4 bases; nucleotides outside the gene matches: 5. This CDR3 is CASSSLAGAADTQYF. CDR3 DNA: TGTGCCAGCAGTTCCCTAGCGGGAGCGGCAGATACGCAGTATTTT.

V usage is TRBV7-2 and J usage is TRBJ2-3; 8 positions match TRBD2. V trimming: 3 bases; J trimming: 3 bases; junction bases outside the gene matches: 5. Germline assignment: CDR1 SGHTA and CDR2 FQGNSA. This CDR3 region has 15 residues. The CDR3 region is CASSLAGGRTDTQYF. The CDR3 DNA reads TGTGCCAGCAGCTTGGCGGGAGGACGGACAGATACGCAGTATTTT.

V is TRBV27 and J is TRBJ2-2, with a tentative D call TRBD1 (5 bases). Germline V gene sequence: CDR1 MNHEY, CDR2 SMNVEV (reference sequence). The V gene lost 6 bases and the J gene lost 5 bases, with 19 bases spanning the gap. The CDR3 runs to 16 residues. This CDR3 is CASRAPGNSRTGELFF. CDR3 DNA: TGTGCCAGCAGGGCACCAGGGAATAGTCGGACCGGGGAGCTGTTTTTT.

The chain joins TRBV10-3 to TRBJ2-3; the match to TRBD1 covers 7 bases. Germline V lookup: CDR1 ENHRY, CDR2 SYGVKD. V shed 3 bases and J 4 bases; nucleotides not matched to a gene: 7. The CDR3 contains 15 residues. CDR3 sequence: CAISDRQGAADTQYF. Written as DNA, the CDR3 is TGTGCCATCAGTGACCGACAGGGTGCGGCAGATACGCAGTATTTT.

The genes are TRBV2 and TRBJ2-5, with 9 bases lining up with TRBD1. The ends lost 6 bases at V and 3 bases at J; junction bases unmatched: 5. The CDR3 extends over 14 amino acids. Germline V CDR1 and CDR2: SNHLY, FYNNEI. This CDR3 is CASSGDRVKETQYF. CDR3 DNA: TGTGCCAGCAGCGGGGACAGGGTAAAAGAGACCCAGTACTTC.

This sequence joins TRBV7-2 and TRBJ1-2, with TRBD1 matching 7 bases. Trimming took 5 bases from V and 4 from J; bases not matched to a gene: 7. Germline V gene data show CDR1 as SGHTA and CDR2 as FQGNSA. The CDR3 contains 14 residues. The DNA for the CDR3 is TGTGCCAGCAGCCCCGGACAGGCGGTCTATGGCTACACCTTC. Translation: CASSPGQAVYGYTF.

The chain is built from TRBV29-1 and TRBJ1-1; the D gene is possibly TRBD1 (6 bases). Deletions cut 4 bases from V and 0 bases from J, with 24 bases between. This CDR3 comprises 18 residues. Germline CDR1 SQVTM, CDR2 ANQGSEA. The CDR3 DNA follows: TGCAGCGTTGTAGGGGGGGCGTTGGGGGCGACCATGAACACTGAAGCTTTCTTT. Its protein product is CSVVGGALGATMNTEAFF.

This chain connects TRBV5-4 to TRBJ2-2, with D possibly matching TRBD1 (6 bases). CDR3 length equals 18 residues. V dropped 3 bases and J dropped 4 bases, with 22 bases sitting between them. CDR1 and CDR2 from the germline V gene are SGHNT and YYREEE (reference sequence). CDR3 amino acids: CASSSPLGQRRGTGELFF. In nucleotides, the CDR3 is TGTGCCAGCAGCTCACCTCTCGGACAGCGTCGAGGCACCGGGGAGCTGTTTTTT.

The chain employs TRBV19 and TRBJ2-5; D is possibly TRBD1 (6 bases). This CDR3 has 15 residues. Germline V CDR1 and CDR2: LNHDA, SQIVND (reference sequence). Trimming removed 7 bases at V and 5 bases at J, with 20 bases between. CDR3 coding DNA: TGTGCCAGTACCGAAAGTCTACAGGGCGGGGAGACCCAGTACTTC. Translating gives CASTESLQGGETQYF.

The chain combines TRBV7-8 with TRBJ1-1; possible D gene TRBD1, 5 bases. The CDR3 is 15 residues long. The germline V and J ends were trimmed by 1 base and 8 bases, with 17 bases remaining between them. Germline values: CDR1 SGHVS, CDR2 FQNEAQ. The DNA of the CDR3 is TGTGCCAGCAGCTTAGATTGGGAGGGGATCGGGGAAGCTTTCTTT. This sequence encodes CASSLDWEGIGEAFF.

The chain joins TRBV7-3 to TRBJ2-3, with 10 bases matching TRBD1. The J segment lost 6 bases and the V segment lost 4 bases, leaving 10 bases of the junction unmatched. The CDR3 covers 16 residues. The germline V gene has CDR1 SGHTA and CDR2 FQGTGA. CDR3 protein: CASSSSGTGVSDTQYF. Here the CDR3 DNA reads TGTGCCAGCAGCTCCTCCGGGACAGGGGTGAGCGATACGCAGTATTTT.

With regard to this clone: This specimen includes other DNA sequences encoding the same CDR3. The gene calls are TRBV18 and TRBJ1-1; 9 bases map to TRBD1. The germline gives CDR1 KGHSH, CDR2 LQKENI. The CDR3 contains 15 residues. V trimming: 3 bases; J trimming: 1 base; junction bases outside the gene matches: 3. CDR3 bases: TGTGCCAGCTCACCCAGGGGACAGGGGAACACTGAAGCTTTCTTT. Protein product: CASSPRGQGNTEAFF.

This chain links TRBV7-2 with TRBJ2-3; D is uncertain. CDR3 length: 14 amino acids. Trimming removed 3 bases from V and 0 bases from J, with 7 bases in between. Germline loops: CDR1 SGHTA, CDR2 FQGNSA. The DNA for the CDR3 is TGTGCCAGCAGCTTGACTCCCAGCACAGATACGCAGTATTTT. Amino acid sequence: CASSLTPSTDTQYF.

The chain couples TRBV6-6 to TRBJ1-3; D is possibly TRBD1 (5 bases). V dropped 6 bases and J dropped 2 bases, with 11 bases sitting between them. This CDR3 has 14 amino acids. Germline loops: CDR1 MNHNY, CDR2 SVGAGI (reference sequence). CDR3 nucleotide sequence: TGTGCCAGCAGATCCGGGGGAACTGGAAACACCATATATTTT. It yields the protein CASRSGGTGNTIYF.

The genes are TRBV27 and TRBJ1-2, with D tentatively TRBD1 (6 bases). This CDR3 region has 17 residues. Germline V gene lookup returns CDR1 MNHEY and CDR2 SMNVEV (reference sequence). Trimming removed 0 bases at V and 4 bases at J, with 18 bases between. CDR3 sequence (DNA): TGTGCCAGCAGTTTATCCCCAGGGGCCGGGGAGGGCTATGGCTACACCTTC. Amino acid sequence: CASSLSPGAGEGYGYTF.

The V and J genes are TRBV9 and TRBJ2-7; 10 bases line up with TRBD1. The CDR3 has 17 amino acids. Per germline, CDR1 SGDLS and CDR2 YYNGEE. V trimming: 4 bases; J trimming: 3 bases; junction bases outside the gene matches: 13. CDR3 protein: CASSPRTRGTGVYEQYF. The CDR3 DNA sequence: TGTGCCAGCAGCCCCCGCACTCGAGGGACAGGGGTCTACGAGCAGTACTTC.

The rearrangement links TRBV5-1 to TRBJ1-1, with 10 bases lining up with TRBD1. There are 14 residues in the CDR3. V shed 3 bases and J 5 bases; nucleotides not matched to a gene: 4. The germline CDR1 and CDR2 sequences are SGHRS and YFSETQ. CDR3 in DNA: TGCGCCAGCAGCTCCGGGACAGGGGTGACTGAAGCTTTCTTT. This encodes CASSSGTGVTEAFF.

The chain employs TRBV7-3 and TRBJ2-1; D is unclear. Germline values: CDR1 SGHTA, CDR2 FQGTGA. Deletions cut 2 bases from V and 1 base from J, with 12 bases between. The CDR3 covers 16 residues. The CDR3 bases are TGTGCCAGCAGCTTATCGCAAACTGCATCCTACAATGAGCAGTTCTTC. Encoded protein: CASSLSQTASYNEQFF.

This chain joins TRBV2 and TRBJ2-1, with TRBD1 matching over 10 bases. V was pared by 5 bases and J by 2 bases, with 3 bases of the junction left unmatched. The CDR3 is made up of 15 amino acids. Germline values: CDR1 SNHLY, CDR2 FYNNEI. The chain's CDR3 is CASSTGTGAYNEQFF. CDR3 nucleotides: TGTGCCAGCAGTACCGGGACAGGGGCCTACAATGAGCAGTTCTTC. The entire variable domain, with the rest obtained from reference TRBV2 and TRBJ2-1, is as follows: EPEVTQTPSHQVTQMGQEVILRCVPISNHLYFYWYRQILGQKVEFLVSFYNNEISEKSEIFDDQFSVERPDGSNFTLKIRSTKLEDSAMYFCASSTGTGAYNEQFFGPGTRLTVL.

The J gene is TRBJ2-3, the V gene TRBV2, with TRBD2 matching 7 bases. In germline, CDR1 is SNHLY, CDR2 FYNNEI. Trimming removed 7 bases from V and 3 bases from J; junction bases left unmatched: 4. The CDR3 loop spans 13 amino acids. This CDR3 reads CASNGGITDTQYF. The CDR3 DNA is TGTGCCAGCAACGGGGGGATAACAGATACGCAGTATTTT. The entire variable domain, with the rest obtained from reference TRBV2 and TRBJ2-3, is as follows: EPEVTQTPSHQVTQMGQEVILRCVPISNHLYFYWYRQILGQKVEFLVSFYNNEISEKSEIFDDQFSVERPDGSNFTLKIRSTKLEDSAMYFCASNGGITDTQYFGPGTRLTVL.

The chain has TRBV6-5 and TRBJ2-5; 14 nucleotides match TRBD2. Germline assignment: CDR1 MNHEY and CDR2 SVGAGI. V gave up 8 bases and J gave up 2 bases; unmatched junction bases: 1. The CDR3 length is 14 residues. The CDR3 coding sequence is TGTGCCAGCGGGACTAGCGGGGGACAAGAGACCCAGTACTTC. The encoded protein is CASGTSGGQETQYF.

The rearrangement joins TRBV29-1 to TRBJ2-7, with D possibly TRBD2 on 5 matching bases. This CDR3 spans 13 amino acids. Germline CDR1 reads SQVTM; CDR2 reads ANQGSEA. V dropped 1 base and J dropped 6 bases, with 13 bases sitting between them. The CDR3 reads CSVEAGFGGEQYF. Written as DNA, the CDR3 is TGCAGCGTTGAAGCGGGGTTCGGCGGCGAGCAGTACTTC.

This chain links TRBV7-2 with TRBJ1-6, with D unclear. V shed 4 bases and J shed 4 bases, with 5 bases lying between them. The length of the CDR3 is 13 residues. Per the germline V gene, CDR1 is SGHTA and CDR2 is FQGNSA. Here the CDR3 DNA reads TGTGCCAGCAGCTGGGCTTATAATTCACCCCTCCACTTT. It codes for CASSWAYNSPLHF.

As to this clone: Germline and junction disagree at one end, which may indicate a read error. The chain combines TRBV5-8 with TRBJ2-3; 9 bases line up with TRBD2. Germline loops: CDR1 SGHTS, CDR2 YDEGEE. The CDR3 totals 15 residues. The CDR3 bases are TGTGCCAGCAGATTGGGGACTAGCAGAACAGATACGCAGTATTTT. It is translated as CASRLGTSRTDTQYF.